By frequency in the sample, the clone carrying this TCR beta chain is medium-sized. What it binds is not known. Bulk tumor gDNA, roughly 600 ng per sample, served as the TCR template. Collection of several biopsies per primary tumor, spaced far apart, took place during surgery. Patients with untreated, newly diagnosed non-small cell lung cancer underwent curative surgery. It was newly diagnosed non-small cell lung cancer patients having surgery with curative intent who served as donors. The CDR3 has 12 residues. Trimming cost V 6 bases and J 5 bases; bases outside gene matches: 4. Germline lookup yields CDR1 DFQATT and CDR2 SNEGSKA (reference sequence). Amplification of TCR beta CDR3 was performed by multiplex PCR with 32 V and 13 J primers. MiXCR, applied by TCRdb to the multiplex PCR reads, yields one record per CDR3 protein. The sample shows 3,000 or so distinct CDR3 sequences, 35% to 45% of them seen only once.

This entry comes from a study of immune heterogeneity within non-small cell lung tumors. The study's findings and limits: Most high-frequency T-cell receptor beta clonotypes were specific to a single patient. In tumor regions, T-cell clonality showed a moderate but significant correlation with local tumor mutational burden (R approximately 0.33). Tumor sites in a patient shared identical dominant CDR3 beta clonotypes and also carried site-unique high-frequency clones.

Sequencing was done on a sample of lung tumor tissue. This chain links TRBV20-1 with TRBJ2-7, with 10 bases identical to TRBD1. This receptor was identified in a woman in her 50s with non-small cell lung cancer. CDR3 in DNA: TGCAGTGCCCCGGGGACAGGGGACGAGCAGTACTTC. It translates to CSAPGTGDEQYF.